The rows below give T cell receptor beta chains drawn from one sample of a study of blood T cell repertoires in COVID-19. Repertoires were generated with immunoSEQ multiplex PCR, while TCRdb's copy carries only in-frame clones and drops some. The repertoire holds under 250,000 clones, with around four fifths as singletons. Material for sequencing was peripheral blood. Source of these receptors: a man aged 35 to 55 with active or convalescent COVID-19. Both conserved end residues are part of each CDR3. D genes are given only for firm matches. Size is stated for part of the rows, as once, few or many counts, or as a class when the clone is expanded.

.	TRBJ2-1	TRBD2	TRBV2	CASSLGLAQYNEQFF	TGTGCCAGCAGCTTAGGACTAGCGCAGTACAATGAGCAGTTCTTC
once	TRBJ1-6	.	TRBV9	CASSTQEYNSPLHF	TGTGCCAGCAGCACACAGGAATATAATTCACCCCTCCACTTT
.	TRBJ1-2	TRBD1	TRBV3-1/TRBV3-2	CASSPRPTGGLGYGYTF	TGTGCCAGCAGCCCACGGCCGACAGGGGGCTTAGGGTATGGCTACACCTTC
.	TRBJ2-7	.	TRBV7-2	CASSVGRSSYEQYF	TGTGCCAGCAGCGTTGGTAGGAGCTCCTACGAGCAGTACTTC
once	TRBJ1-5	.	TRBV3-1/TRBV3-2	CASSPGQSNQPQHF	TGTGCCAGCAGCCCGGGACAAAGCAATCAGCCCCAGCATTTT
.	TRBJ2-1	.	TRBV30	CAWTPRAISNEQFF	TGTGCCTGGACCCCCAGGGCCATTAGCAATGAGCAGTTCTTC
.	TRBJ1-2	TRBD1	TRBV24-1	CATSDSTGQNYGYTF	TGTGCCACCAGTGATTCGACAGGGCAGAACTATGGCTACACCTTC
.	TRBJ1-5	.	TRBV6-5	CASVSGGQYQPQHF	TGTGCCAGCGTTTCGGGGGGGCAATATCAGCCCCAGCATTTT
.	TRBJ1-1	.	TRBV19	CASSIRTDTEAFF	TGTGCCAGTAGTATTAGGACAGACACTGAAGCTTTCTTT
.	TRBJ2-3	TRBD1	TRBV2	CASSQQGISLDTQYF	TGTGCCAGCAGTCAACAGGGGATCTCCTTAGATACGCAGTATTTT
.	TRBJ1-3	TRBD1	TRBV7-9	CASSPQGALAGNTIYF	TGTGCCAGCAGCCCACAGGGGGCGCTGGCTGGAAACACCATATATTTT
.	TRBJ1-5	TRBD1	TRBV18	CASSPGQGGQPQHF	TGTGCCAGCTCACCAGGACAGGGTGGTCAGCCCCAGCATTTT
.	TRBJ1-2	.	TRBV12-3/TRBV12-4	CASSLDRNYGYTF	TGTGCCAGCAGTCTCGACAGGAATTATGGCTACACCTTC
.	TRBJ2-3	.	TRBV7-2	CASSLGGEDTQYF	TGTGCCAGCAGCTTGGGGGGTGAAGATACGCAGTATTTT
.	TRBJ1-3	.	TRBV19	CASTPLVSLGNTIYF	TGTGCCAGTACCCCCCTAGTTTCACTTGGAAACACCATATATTTT
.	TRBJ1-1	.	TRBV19	CASSLTVNTEAFF	TGTGCCAGTAGTTTAACAGTGAACACTGAAGCTTTCTTT
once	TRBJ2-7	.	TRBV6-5	CASSWGRGYDEQYF	TGTGCCAGCAGTTGGGGCAGGGGCTACGACGAGCAGTACTTC
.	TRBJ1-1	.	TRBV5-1	CASSLGLGGDTEAFF	TGCGCCAGCAGCTTGGGGTTGGGAGGGGACACTGAAGCTTTCTTT
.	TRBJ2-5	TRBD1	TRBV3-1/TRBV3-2	CASSQGTGGETQYF	TGTGCCAGCAGCCAGGGGACAGGGGGTGAGACCCAGTACTTC
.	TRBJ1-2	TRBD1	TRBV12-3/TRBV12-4	CASSKGQANGYTF	TGTGCCAGCAGTAAGGGACAGGCAAATGGCTACACCTTC
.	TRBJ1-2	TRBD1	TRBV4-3	CASSPQRTGGDANYGYTF	TGCGCCAGCAGCCCCCAACGGACAGGGGGGGATGCTAACTATGGCTACACCTTC
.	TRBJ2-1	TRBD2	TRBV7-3	CASSLSGAIYNEQFF	TGTGCCAGCAGCCTTAGCGGGGCCATCTACAATGAGCAGTTCTTC
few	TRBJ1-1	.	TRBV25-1	CASSESVINTEAFF	TGTGCCAGCAGTGAATCGGTCATTAACACTGAAGCTTTCTTT
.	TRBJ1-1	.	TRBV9	CASSVATGKGNTEAFF	TGTGCCAGCAGCGTAGCTACGGGTAAAGGGAACACTGAAGCTTTCTTT
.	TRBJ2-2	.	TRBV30	CAWTTRSNTGELFF	TGTGCCTGGACGACGAGGAGCAACACCGGGGAGCTGTTTTTT
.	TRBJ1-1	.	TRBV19	CASSLRGSDTEAFF	TGTGCCAGTAGTTTAAGGGGGAGTGACACTGAAGCTTTCTTT
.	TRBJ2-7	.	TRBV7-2	CASSSPPRPEQYF	TGTGCCAGCAGCTCACCACCTAGACCCGAGCAGTACTTC
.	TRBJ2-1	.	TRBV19	CASSPESSAHYNEQFF	TGTGCCAGTAGCCCGGAGTCCTCAGCTCACTACAATGAGCAGTTCTTC
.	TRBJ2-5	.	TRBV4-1	CASSQGGEETQYF	TGCGCCAGCAGCCAAGGGGGGGAAGAGACCCAGTACTTC
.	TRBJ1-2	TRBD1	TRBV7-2	CASSPGQGARGYTF	TGTGCCAGCAGCCCGGGACAGGGGGCGCGTGGCTACACCTTC
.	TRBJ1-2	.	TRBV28	CASTSQGANYGYTF	TGTGCCAGCACAAGTCAAGGGGCCAACTATGGCTACACCTTC
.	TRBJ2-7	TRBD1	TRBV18	CASSPEVRGHYEQYF	TGTGCCAGCTCACCCGAGGTGAGGGGGCACTACGAGCAGTACTTC
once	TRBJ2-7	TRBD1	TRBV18	CASSPAYGQGASYEQYF	TGTGCCAGCTCCCCGGCCTATGGACAGGGGGCCTCCTACGAGCAGTACTTC
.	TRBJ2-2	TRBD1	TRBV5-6	CASSPPDRSTGELFF	TGTGCCAGCAGCCCCCCGGACAGGTCGACCGGGGAGCTGTTTTTT
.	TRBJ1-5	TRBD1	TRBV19	CASSIGQGLDQPQHF	TGTGCCAGTAGTATAGGACAGGGTCTAGACCAGCCCCAGCATTTT
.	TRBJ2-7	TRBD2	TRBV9	CASSPSGPSWGGSSYEQYF	TGTGCCAGCAGCCCAAGCGGCCCTTCGTGGGGGGGAAGCTCCTACGAGCAGTACTTC
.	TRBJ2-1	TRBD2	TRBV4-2	CASSQATSGFWNEQFF	TGTGCCAGCAGCCAAGCGACTAGCGGGTTTTGGAATGAGCAGTTCTTC
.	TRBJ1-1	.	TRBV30	CAWSFGSSTEAFF	TGTGCCTGGAGCTTCGGGAGCAGCACTGAAGCTTTCTTT
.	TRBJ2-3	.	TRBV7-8	CASSLQGSTDTQYF	TGTGCCAGCAGCTTACAGGGAAGCACAGATACGCAGTATTTT
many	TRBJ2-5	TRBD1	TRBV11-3	CASSSGQGRVTQYF	TGTGCCAGCAGCTCCGGACAGGGGAGGGTGACCCAGTACTTC
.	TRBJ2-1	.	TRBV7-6	CASSFRTEIYNEQFF	TGTGCCAGCAGCTTTAGGACTGAGATCTACAATGAGCAGTTCTTC
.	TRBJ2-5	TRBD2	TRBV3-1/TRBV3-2	CASTANLAGAAETQYF	TGTGCCAGCACCGCAAACCTAGCGGGAGCTGCCGAGACCCAGTACTTC
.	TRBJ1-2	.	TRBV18	CASSPPVVNYGYTF	TGTGCCAGCTCACCACCTGTAGTTAACTATGGCTACACCTTC
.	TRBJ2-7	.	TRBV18	CASSLKQGYEQYF	TGTGCCAGCTCCCTAAAACAGGGTTACGAGCAGTACTTC
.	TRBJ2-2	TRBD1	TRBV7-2	CASSSLPVAGGAPGELFF	TGTGCCAGCAGCTCCCTTCCGGTTGCAGGGGGCGCGCCCGGGGAGCTGTTTTTT
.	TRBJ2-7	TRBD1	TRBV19	CASSMGRDRGGYEQYF	TGTGCCAGTAGTATGGGGAGGGACAGGGGAGGCTACGAGCAGTACTTC
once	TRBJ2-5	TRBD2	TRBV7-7	CASSLYGGALETQYF	TGTGCTAGCAGCTTGTACGGGGGGGCTTTGGAGACCCAGTACTTC
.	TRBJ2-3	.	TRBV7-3	CASSLAGYSTDTQYF	TGTGCCAGCAGCTTAGCGGGGTACAGCACAGATACGCAGTATTTT
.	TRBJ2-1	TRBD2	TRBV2	CASSATSGIVRNEQFF	TGTGCCAGCAGTGCCACTAGCGGGATAGTTCGGAATGAGCAGTTCTTC
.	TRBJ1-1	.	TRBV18	CASSPGRGNTEAFF	TGTGCCAGCTCACCAGGGCGGGGGAACACTGAAGCTTTCTTT